Below, one T cell receptor (beta chain) is given with its context. Its antigen is not identified. Germline V gives CDR1 SSHAT, CDR2 FNYEAQ (reference sequence). Trimming pared 4 bases from V and 3 bases from J, leaving 12 bases between. The CDR3 runs to 15 residues. The protocol was immunoSEQ multiplex PCR, while the TCRdb copy is restricted to in-frame clones and leaves out a portion. This table holds about 27,000 clones, about 94% found once. This sample is part of a study of T cell clonotyping in hematopoietic cell transplantation. Findings of the study overall: Without cell sorting, CD4 versus CD8 contributions remain unresolved. Broader posttransplant TCR repertoire diversity was predicted by graft donor and pretransplant recipient Inverse Simpson Index values. Pathologically expanded recipient clonotypes increased progressively from day 30 to day 180 as diversity fell.

The TCR sequence derives from a man aged 50-59 years in good health. Some clones in this sample may be carry-over from other donors' samples. The rearrangement joins TRBV7-7 to TRBJ2-2; tentative D call: TRBD2 (7 bases). Input material: peripheral blood mononuclear cells. The CDR3 coding sequence is TGTGCCAGCAGCTGGGGGGGGGCCCACACCGGGGAGCTGTTTTTT. Translation: CASSWGGAHTGELFF. Complete variable domain (other parts from reference TRBV7-7 and TRBJ2-2): GAGVSQSPRYKVTKRGQDVTLRCDPISSHATLYWYQQALGQGPEFLTYFNYEAQPDKSGLPSDRFSAERPEGSISTLTIQRTEQRDSAMYRCASSWGGAHTGELFFGEGSRLTVL.